The next 17 T cell receptor beta chains were all read from a single sample in a study of CD8+ T cells in alopecia areata. Extraction of RNA preceded its reverse transcription into cDNA, which served as the sequencing template. The method was immunoSEQ multiplex PCR; TCRdb's version includes in-frame clones alone and lacks a portion of them. The table records about 120,000 clones, 55% to 70% of them present only once. What was sequenced was CD4+ T cells sorted from blood. These receptors came from a human donor in good health.

V usage is TRBV10-2 and J usage is TRBJ1-6; a weak D match, TRBD1 (6 bases). CDR3 length equals 13 residues. Trimming took off 8 bases at V and 9 bases at J, with 14 bases between the two ends. The V gene's germline CDR1 is WSHSY and CDR2 SAAADI. CDR3: CASCRQDSSPLHF. The CDR3 DNA reads as TGCGCCAGCTGCCGACAGGACAGTTCACCCCTCCACTTT.

J is TRBJ1-5 and V is TRBV29-1; TRBD1 matches 7 bases. The V and J ends lost 4 bases and 7 bases, in that order; junction bases with no gene match: 10. CDR1 SQVTM and CDR2 ANQGSEA come from the germline V gene. The CDR3 runs 14 residues. CDR3 residues: CSVVDGTVGQPQHF. The CDR3 bases are TGCAGCGTTGTGGACGGGACAGTCGGCCAGCCCCAGCATTTT.

The J gene is TRBJ1-1, the V gene TRBV5-1; TRBD1 might be the D (5 bases). Per germline, CDR1 SGHRS and CDR2 YFSETQ. The CDR3 runs 16 residues. Trimming shortened V by 5 bases and J by 2 bases, and 19 bases separated the two germline ends. CDR3 sequence reads: CASSGAGGRGNTEAFF. The CDR3, as DNA: TGCGCCAGCAGTGGGGCCGGGGGAAGGGGAAACACTGAAGCTTTCTTT.

The genes are TRBV6-5 and TRBJ1-4; D might be TRBD1 (6 bases). Germline-derived CDR1 and CDR2 are MNHEY and SVGAGI. V shed 2 bases and J shed 5 bases, with 12 bases lying between them. The CDR3 loop spans 15 amino acids. CDR3 sequence reads: CASSYTTGTNEKLFF. DNA of the CDR3: TGTGCCAGCAGTTACACAACAGGGACCAATGAAAAACTGTTTTTT.

V and J are TRBV30 and TRBJ1-2; no definite D call. The CDR3 is 13 amino acids. The V and J ends lost 3 bases and 2 bases respectively, with 10 bases between them. Looked up from germline, CDR1 is GTSNPN and CDR2 is SVGIG (reference sequence). The CDR3 DNA reads TGTGCCTGGAGCGCGGGTGTAAACTATGGCTACACCTTC. It encodes CAWSAGVNYGYTF.

This clone came up a few times. This chain uses TRBV11-3 with TRBJ2-3; D unclear. The CDR3 totals 12 residues. CDR1 and CDR2 from the germline V gene are SGHNT and YENEEA. V was clipped by 2 bases and J by 6 bases, with 6 bases between them. The CDR3 DNA reads TGTGCCAGCAGCTTACACGGGGATACGCAGTATTTT. Its translation: CASSLHGDTQYF.

The chain recombines TRBV18 with TRBJ2-3, with D perhaps TRBD2 (5 bases). CDR3 length equals 14 residues. Germline V CDR1 and CDR2: KGHSH, LQKENI. V gave up 3 bases and J gave up 1 base, with 8 bases separating them. CDR3 sequence (DNA): TGTGCCAGCTCACCTGTCGGGGGCACAGATACGCAGTATTTT. Translated: CASSPVGGTDTQYF.

The chain couples TRBV5-1 to TRBJ1-6; TRBD1 might be the D (5 bases). CDR1 and CDR2 (germline): SGHRS, YFSETQ. The CDR3 totals 14 residues. V shed 0 bases and J shed 6 bases, with 7 bases lying between them. The CDR3 nucleotides are TGCGCCAGCAGCTTGGAGGGGTCTAATTCACCCCTCCACTTT. Protein sequence: CASSLEGSNSPLHF.

The chain joins TRBV29-1 to TRBJ2-1; TRBD1 matches at 8 bases. Losses at the gene ends were 7 bases for V and 7 bases for J; bases not matched to a gene: 6. The CDR3 totals 12 residues. The germline CDR1 and CDR2 sequences are SQVTM and ANQGSEA. The CDR3 nucleotides read TGCAGCGAGAGGACAGGGAAGAATGAGCAGTTCTTC. Residues: CSERTGKNEQFF.

The count of this clone is one. The CDR3 DNA reads as TGTGCCAGCAGTCCCGGGACCACTTTTGGCTACACCTTC. Translated: CASSPGTTFGYTF. The V call is TRBV27, the J call TRBJ1-2; possible D gene TRBD1, 5 bases. Deletions cut 5 bases from V and 7 bases from J, with 14 bases between. The length of the CDR3 is 13 residues. Germline V CDR1 and CDR2: MNHEY, SMNVEV (reference sequence).

The CDR3 is CSVDRGSKNIQYF. In DNA form, the CDR3 reads TGCAGCGTTGATCGTGGGTCCAAAAACATTCAGTACTTC. The V and J genes are TRBV29-1 and TRBJ2-4; D is unclear. Germline V gene lookup returns CDR1 SQVTM and CDR2 ANQGSEA. The CDR3 length is 13 residues. Trimming left V 3 bases short and J 2 bases short, with 8 bases between.

This sequence joins TRBV10-3 and TRBJ1-1; no clear D. The ends were cut back, 7 bases at V and 0 bases at J, with 9 bases in the middle. CDR3 length: 13 residues. Per germline, CDR1 ENHRY and CDR2 SYGVKD. The chain's CDR3 is CAITEVVNTEAFF. The CDR3 nucleotides read TGTGCCATCACCGAGGTTGTGAACACTGAAGCTTTCTTT.

This clone was detected only a few times. V and J are TRBV6-4 and TRBJ2-5; D is unclear. The V end was cut by 0 bases, the J end by 9 bases, with 8 bases between. Looked up from germline, CDR1 is MRHNA and CDR2 is SNTAGT. CDR3 length: 12 amino acids. The CDR3 region is CASSDSLGAQYF. The CDR3 nucleotides read TGTGCCAGCAGTGACTCTCTTGGGGCCCAGTACTTC.

In nucleotides, the CDR3 is TGTGCCAGCGCCATGGGAGGGAGCAATCAGCCCCAGCATTTT. It translates to CASAMGGSNQPQHF. J is TRBJ1-5 and V is TRBV28; D call uncertain. The germline CDR1 and CDR2 sequences are MDHEN and SYDVKM. CDR3 length: 14 amino acids. With 8 bases removed from V and 1 base from J, the gap between germline ends came to 12 bases.

This clone occurred a few times. The rearrangement uses TRBV7-2 and TRBJ1-5; D is ambiguous. The V gene's germline CDR1 is SGHTA and CDR2 FQGNSA. The V gene lost 1 base and the J gene lost 5 bases, with 6 bases spanning the gap. The CDR3 covers 13 residues. As DNA, the CDR3 is TGTGCCAGCAGCTTAGAAGCGTATCAGCCCCAGCATTTT. Translating it yields CASSLEAYQPQHF.

The table lists this clone with a few counts. This chain joins TRBV18 and TRBJ2-5; D gene ambiguous. Trimming removed 0 bases at V and 2 bases at J, with 7 bases between. Germline V CDR1 and CDR2: KGHSH, LQKENI. There are 14 residues in the CDR3. CDR3 residues: CASSPPLPQETQYF. The CDR3 coding sequence is TGTGCCAGCTCACCACCTCTACCACAAGAGACCCAGTACTTC.

The J gene is TRBJ2-7, the V gene TRBV27; 7 nucleotides line up with TRBD1. The CDR3 spans 15 residues. Germline V gene sequence: CDR1 MNHEY, CDR2 SMNVEV (reference sequence). The V gene end was trimmed by 5 bases and the J gene end by 2 bases; junction bases not matched to a gene: 9. This CDR3 reads CASSAPGQLTYEQYF. CDR3 DNA sequence: TGTGCCAGCAGTGCCCCGGGACAGCTAACCTACGAGCAGTACTTC.